Below are 7 T cell receptor beta chains sequenced from a single sample in a study of regulatory T cells in long-lasting Graves disease. Building of the TCR beta libraries involved iRepertoire HTBI primers and Arm-PCR of CDR3 regions. MiXCR, applied by TCRdb to the multiplex PCR reads, yields one record per CDR3 protein. The sample records 550,000 to 600,000 distinct CDR3 sequences, 16% being singletons. Time point: newly diagnosed GD, antithyroid drugs for less than 3 months. Generation of the TCR library employed RNA extracted from PBMCs. A further study also used this sample, focusing on T cells in Graves' hyperthyroidism and ophthalmopathy.

Sequences were derived from peripheral blood mononuclear cells (PBMCs), sampled at new diagnosis, from a patient treated with antithyroid drugs. These TCRs come from a man between 18 and 29 years old with Graves disease.

The V and J genes are TRBV7-3 and TRBJ2-7, with TRBD2 identical over 10 bases. The junction had 12 bases not matched to a gene; V was cut back by 1 base and J by 6 bases. The CDR3 runs to 17 residues. Germline-derived CDR1 and CDR2 are SGHTA and FQGTGA. The CDR3 spells CASSLSPQREGPLEQYF. The CDR3 DNA follows: TGTGCCAGCAGCTTAAGCCCCCAGCGGGAGGGCCCTCTCGAGCAGTACTTC. The full variable domain, with the rest looked up from reference TRBV7-3 and TRBJ2-7, is GAGVSQTPSNKVTEKGKYVELRCDPISGHTALYWYRQSLGQGPEFLIYFQGTGAADDSGLPNDRFFAVRPEGSVSTLKIQRTERGDSAVYLCASSLSPQREGPLEQYFGPGTRLTVT.

This clonotype showed up just a few times. The chain carries TRBV27 and TRBJ1-1; TRBD1 is a possible D gene (5 bases). This CDR3 is 13 amino acids long. Looked up from germline, CDR1 is MNHEY and CDR2 is SMNVEV (reference sequence). The V end lost 3 bases, the J end lost 11 bases, and 16 bases lay between the germline ends. The CDR3 sequence is CASSFSRDERAFF. In DNA form, the CDR3 reads TGTGCCAGCAGTTTTTCCCGGGACGAACGGGCTTTCTTT.

This clonotype has a count of ten or more. The chain has TRBV11-3 and TRBJ2-1, with a tentative D call TRBD2 (7 bases). Trimming removed 2 bases at V and 4 bases at J, with 21 bases between. Germline loops: CDR1 SGHNT, CDR2 YENEEA. The CDR3 sequence is 18 residues long. CDR3 protein: CASSLSPVGGLAYNEQFF. The CDR3 DNA reads TGTGCCAGCAGCTTATCCCCAGTGGGGGGGCTAGCTTACAATGAGCAGTTCTTC.

This clonotype appeared many times. The chain carries TRBV2 and TRBJ2-1; TRBD2 aligns across 9 bases. Germline V gene lookup returns CDR1 SNHLY and CDR2 FYNNEI. Trimming at V came to 8 bases and at J to 1 base, leaving 6 bases not matched to a gene. CDR3 length: 15 residues. CDR3 sequence: CASAGGRGSYNEQFF. CDR3 coding DNA: TGTGCCAGCGCAGGCGGGAGGGGGTCCTACAATGAGCAGTTCTTC.

This clonotype has ten or more counts. This chain links TRBV6-1 with TRBJ2-7; D might be TRBD2 (5 bases). Trimming left V 5 bases short and J 1 base short, with 15 bases between. The CDR3 runs to 15 residues. CDR1 is MNHNS and CDR2 is SASEGT in the germline V gene. CDR3 bases: TGTGCCAGCAGTAACCCGGGAACGGCGTCCTACGAGCAGTACTTC. Translating gives CASSNPGTASYEQYF.

There are a few counts of this clonotype. The CDR3 protein is CASSSQTSGTTDTQYF. Here the CDR3 DNA reads TGCGCCAGCAGCTCCCAGACTAGCGGGACCACAGATACGCAGTATTTT. V gene TRBV5-1 combines with J gene TRBJ2-3; the match to TRBD2 covers 11 bases. The CDR3 extends over 16 amino acids. Germline V CDR1 and CDR2: SGHRS, YFSETQ. V trimming: 3 bases; J trimming: 2 bases; junction bases outside the gene matches: 5.

This clonotype was picked up a small number of times. This chain connects TRBV3-1 to TRBJ2-2; perhaps TRBD1 as D (6 bases). The CDR3 is 16 amino acids. Germline CDR1 is LGHDT and CDR2 is YNNKEL (reference sequence). The V end lost 2 bases, the J end lost 0 bases, and 10 bases lay between the germline ends. CDR3 nucleotide sequence: TGTGCCAGCAGCCAACAGACAGGAGCGAACACCGGGGAGCTGTTTTTT. Translating gives CASSQQTGANTGELFF.